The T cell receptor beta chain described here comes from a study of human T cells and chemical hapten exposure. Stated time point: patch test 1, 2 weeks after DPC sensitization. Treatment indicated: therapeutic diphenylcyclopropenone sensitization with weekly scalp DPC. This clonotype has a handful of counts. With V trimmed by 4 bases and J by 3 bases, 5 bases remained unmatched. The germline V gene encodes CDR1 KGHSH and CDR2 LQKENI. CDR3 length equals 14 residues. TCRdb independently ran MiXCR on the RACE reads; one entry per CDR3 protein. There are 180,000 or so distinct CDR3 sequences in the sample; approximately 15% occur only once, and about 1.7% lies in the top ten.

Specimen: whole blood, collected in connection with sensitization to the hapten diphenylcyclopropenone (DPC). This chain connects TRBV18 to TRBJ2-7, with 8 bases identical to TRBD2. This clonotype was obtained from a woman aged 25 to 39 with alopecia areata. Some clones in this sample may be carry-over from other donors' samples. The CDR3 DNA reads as TGTGCCAGCTCACATCCCGGGACTAGCTACGAGCAGTACTTC. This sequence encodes CASSHPGTSYEQYF.